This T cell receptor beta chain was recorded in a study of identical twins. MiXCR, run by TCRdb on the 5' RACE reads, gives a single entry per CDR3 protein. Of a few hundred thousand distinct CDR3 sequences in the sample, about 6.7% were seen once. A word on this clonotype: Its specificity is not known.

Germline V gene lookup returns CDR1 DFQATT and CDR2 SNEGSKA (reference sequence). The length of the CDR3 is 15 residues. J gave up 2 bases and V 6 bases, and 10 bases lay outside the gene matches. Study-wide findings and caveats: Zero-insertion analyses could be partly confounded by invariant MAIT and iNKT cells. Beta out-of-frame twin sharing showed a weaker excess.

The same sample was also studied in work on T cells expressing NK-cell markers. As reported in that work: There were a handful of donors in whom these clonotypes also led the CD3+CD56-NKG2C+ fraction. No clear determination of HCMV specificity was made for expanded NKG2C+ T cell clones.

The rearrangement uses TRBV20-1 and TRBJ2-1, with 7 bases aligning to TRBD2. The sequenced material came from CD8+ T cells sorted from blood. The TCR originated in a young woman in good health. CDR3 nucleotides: TGCAGTGCCTCCAACACCGGGACTACCTACAATGAGCAGTTCTTC. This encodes CSASNTGTTYNEQFF.